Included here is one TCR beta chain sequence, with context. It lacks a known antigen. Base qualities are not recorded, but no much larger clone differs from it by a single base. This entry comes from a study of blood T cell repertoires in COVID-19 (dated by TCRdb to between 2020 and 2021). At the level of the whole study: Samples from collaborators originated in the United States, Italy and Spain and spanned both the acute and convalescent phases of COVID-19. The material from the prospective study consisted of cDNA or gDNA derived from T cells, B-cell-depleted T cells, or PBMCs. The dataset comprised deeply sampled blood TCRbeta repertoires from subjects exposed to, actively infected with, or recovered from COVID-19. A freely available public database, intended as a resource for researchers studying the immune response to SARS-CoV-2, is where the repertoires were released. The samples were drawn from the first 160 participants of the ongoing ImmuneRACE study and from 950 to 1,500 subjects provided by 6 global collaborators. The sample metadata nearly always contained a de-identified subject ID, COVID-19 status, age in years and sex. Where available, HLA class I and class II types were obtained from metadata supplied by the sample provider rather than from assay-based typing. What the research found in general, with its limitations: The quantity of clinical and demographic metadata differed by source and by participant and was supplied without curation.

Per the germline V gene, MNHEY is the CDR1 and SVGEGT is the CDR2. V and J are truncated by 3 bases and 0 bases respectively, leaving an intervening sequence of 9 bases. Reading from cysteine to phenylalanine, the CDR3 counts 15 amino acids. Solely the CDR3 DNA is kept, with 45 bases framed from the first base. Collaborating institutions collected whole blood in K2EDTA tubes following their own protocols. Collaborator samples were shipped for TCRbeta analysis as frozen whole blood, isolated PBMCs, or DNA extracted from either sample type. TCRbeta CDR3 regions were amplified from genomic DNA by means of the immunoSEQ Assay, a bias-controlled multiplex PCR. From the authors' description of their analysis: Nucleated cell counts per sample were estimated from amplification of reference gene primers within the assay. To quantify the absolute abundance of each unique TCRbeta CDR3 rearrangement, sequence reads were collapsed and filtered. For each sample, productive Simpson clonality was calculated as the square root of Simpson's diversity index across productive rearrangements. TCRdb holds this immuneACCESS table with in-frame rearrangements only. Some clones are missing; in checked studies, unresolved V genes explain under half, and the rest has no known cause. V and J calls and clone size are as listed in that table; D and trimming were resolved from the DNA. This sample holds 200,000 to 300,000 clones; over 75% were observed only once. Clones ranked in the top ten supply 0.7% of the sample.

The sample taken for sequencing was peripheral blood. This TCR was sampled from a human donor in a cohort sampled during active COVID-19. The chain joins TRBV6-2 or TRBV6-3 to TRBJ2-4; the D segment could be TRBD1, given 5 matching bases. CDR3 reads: CASSYLGLAKNIQYF. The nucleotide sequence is TGTGCCAGCAGTTATTTGGGGCTAGCCAAAAACATTCAGTACTTC.